This TCR beta chain is drawn from a study of T and B cells in COVID-19 patients. Study context: Critical illness requiring mechanical ventilation or extracorporeal membrane oxygenation affected about 60% of the roughly 20 active-infection patients.

This CDR3 comprises 14 residues. From germline, CDR1 is SGHNT and CDR2 YYREEE (reference sequence). The V gene lost 5 bases and the J gene lost 5 bases, with 16 bases spanning the gap. By sample share, this clonotype is medium-sized. TRB was amplified from approximately 250-480 ng of blood genomic DNA. Multiplex PCR with BIOMED2 TRB-A/B primer pools amplified TRB rearrangements. TCRdb re-called the multiplex PCR reads through MiXCR, storing one row per CDR3 protein. Of about 6,400 distinct CDR3 sequences in the sample, about a quarter are singletons; the top ten hold 10% to 15%. This receptor was obtained from a human donor with active COVID-19. The chain employs TRBV5-4 and TRBJ2-5, with TRBD1 as a possible D gene (5 bases). Material: blood. The CDR3 spells CASSLPGLEETQYF. The CDR3 DNA is TGTGCCAGCAGTCTCCCAGGGTTGGAGGAGACCCAGTACTTC.